This TCR beta chain is drawn from a study of CD8+ T cells in alopecia areata. In each case, RNA was isolated and then reverse transcribed into cDNA as the sequencing template. Produced via immunoSEQ multiplex PCR; TCRdb's table is partial and in-frame only. The sample has fewer than 200,000 clones, 59% seen once; the top ten hold around 15%. Germline CDR1 reads SQVTM; CDR2 reads ANQGSEA. Trimming removed 5 bases at V and 5 bases at J, with 12 bases between. The CDR3 runs 13 residues. Findings and caveats of the study: Especially in alopecia totalis/universalis, lesional scalp showed greater clonality than normal scalp did.

A note on this clone: Its antigen is as yet unknown.

The sequence was obtained from a human donor with alopecia areata. The genes are TRBV29-1 and TRBJ1-4; tentatively, D is TRBD1 (5 bases). The material sequenced was CD4+ T cells sorted from blood, taken at week 0. The CDR3 nucleotides are TGCAGCGTTCGGGGGGTCCTAAATGAAAAACTGTTTTTT. Translating it yields CSVRGVLNEKLFF. The full variable domain, rest sourced from reference TRBV29-1 and TRBJ1-4, is SAVISQKPSRDICQRGTSLTIQCQVDSQVTMMFWYRQQPGQSLTLIATANQGSEATYESGFVIDKFPISRPNLTFSTLTVSNMSPEDSSIYLCSVRGVLNEKLFFGSGTQLSVL.